This TCR beta chain derives from a study of post-analysis software for immune sequencing data. In regard to this clonotype: Its antigen is still unknown.

Included in the TCR beta cDNA libraries were unique molecular identifiers. Between about 1 and 11 million T cells gave rise to hundreds of thousands of cDNA molecules. TCRdb re-called the PCR reads through MiXCR, storing one row per CDR3 protein. The data contain some 890,000 distinct CDR3 sequences, approximately 50% of them singletons. General study findings and limits: Roughly five TRBV segments appeared more often in patients than in controls, and TRBV5-6, TRBV5-1 and TRBV20-1 were among these. The authors found that F measure strongly co-clustered same-batch samples.

J was trimmed by 2 bases and V by 0 bases; bases with no gene match: 6. Germline CDR1 and CDR2: SGHRS and YFSETQ. The CDR3 is 16 residues long. Material for sequencing was blood. V is TRBV5-1 and J is TRBJ2-7, with TRBD1 matching over 9 bases. This receptor was taken from a girl aged 10-17 years with multiple sclerosis. In DNA, the CDR3 is TGCGCCAGCAGCTTGGATGGGACAGGGTATACCTACGAGCAGTACTTC. This sequence encodes CASSLDGTGYTYEQYF.